This entry lists 12 T cell receptor beta chains sequenced from one sample in a study of blood T cell repertoires in COVID-19. Profiling relied on immunoSEQ multiplex PCR, and the TCRdb table lists in-frame clones only, not all of them. The data hold more than 300,000 clones, with roughly nine tenths observed a single time. The sample was PBMCs or T cells enriched from blood (not recorded which). Receptors were obtained from a woman in her thirties or forties who had been exposed to COVID-19.

The chain combines TRBV5-6 with TRBJ2-2; the match to TRBD2 covers 9 bases. The V gene's germline CDR1 is SGHDT and CDR2 YYEEEE. Unmatched junction bases numbered 9, after V lost 3 bases and J lost 6 bases. This CDR3 has 16 amino acids. In DNA, the CDR3 is TGTGCCAGCAGCTGGGGCAGCGGGAGGACTTCCGGGGAGCTGTTTTTT. This sequence encodes CASSWGSGRTSGELFF. Using reference TRBV5-6 and TRBJ2-2 for the parts outside the CDR3, the full variable domain is DAGVTQSPTHLIKTRGQQVTLRCSPKSGHDTVSWYQQALGQGPQFIFQYYEEEERQRGNFPDRFSGHQFPNYSSELNVNALLLGDSALYLCASSWGSGRTSGELFFGEGSRLTVL.

V usage is TRBV14 and J usage is TRBJ1-4; D might be TRBD1 (6 bases). CDR3 length: 15 amino acids. V was cut by 3 bases and J by 2 bases, with 10 bases left in between. Germline CDR1 and CDR2: SGHDN and FVKESK. The DNA for the CDR3 is TGTGCCAGCAGCCACCAGGGGCTTACTAATGAAAAACTGTTTTTT. It is translated as CASSHQGLTNEKLFF.

The rearrangement links TRBV19 to TRBJ2-3, with TRBD2 matching 9 bases. The V segment lost 6 bases and the J segment 6 bases; nucleotides outside the gene matches: 7. The CDR3 has 14 amino acids. Germline V gives CDR1 LNHDA, CDR2 SQIVND (reference sequence). The CDR3 DNA is TGTGCCAGTAGCGCTAGCGGGGCCGTTGATACGCAGTATTTT. Residues: CASSASGAVDTQYF. Full variable domain (missing parts from reference TRBV19 and TRBJ2-3): DGGITQSPKYLFRKEGQNVTLSCEQNLNHDAMYWYRQDPGQGLRLIYYSQIVNDFQKGDIAEGYSVSREKKESFPLTVTSAQKNPTAFYLCASSASGAVDTQYFGPGTRLTVL.

The V call is TRBV3-1 (or the pseudogene TRBV3-2), the J call TRBJ1-2; 8 bases match TRBD1. The germline V gene has CDR1 LGHDT and CDR2 YNNKEL (reference sequence). The CDR3 consists of 14 residues. Unmatched junction bases numbered 7, after V lost 6 bases and J lost 4 bases. In nucleotides, the CDR3 is TGTGCCAGCAGTTTACTACAGGGGGGCTATGGCTACACCTTC. Translation: CASSLLQGGYGYTF.

This clone was seen a single time. This chain links TRBV7-6 with TRBJ1-4; the match to TRBD1 covers 9 bases. CDR1 and CDR2 from the germline V gene are SGHVS and FNYEAQ. V lost 4 bases and J lost 2; bases outside the gene matches: 2. There are 15 residues in the CDR3. The CDR3, as DNA: TGTGCCAGCAGCTCAGGACAGGGGACTAATGAAAAACTGTTTTTT. Protein product: CASSSGQGTNEKLFF.

The gene calls are TRBV7-9 and TRBJ2-7, with TRBD2 matching 7 bases. Germline V CDR1 and CDR2: SEHNR, FQNEAQ (reference sequence). J lost 2 bases, V lost 5 bases, and 15 bases had no gene match. The CDR3 consists of 17 residues. The CDR3 nucleotides are TGTGCCAGCAGCCTAGTACACAGCGGGACGGTTACCTACGAGCAGTACTTC. This sequence encodes CASSLVHSGTVTYEQYF. Full variable domain (remainder filled in from reference TRBV7-9 and TRBJ2-7): DTGVSQNPRHKITKRGQNVTFRCDPISEHNRLYWYRQTLGQGPEFLTYFQNEAQLEKSRLLSDRFSAERPKGSFSTLEIQRTEQGDSAMYLCASSLVHSGTVTYEQYFGPGTRLTVT.

The chain joins TRBV5-6 to TRBJ2-2; 8 bases map to TRBD1. V dropped 6 bases and J dropped 4; count of bases not matched to a gene: 11. Germline V gene sequence: CDR1 SGHDT, CDR2 YYEEEE. This CDR3 is built from 16 residues. CDR3 DNA sequence: TGTGCCAGCACTCGTGGGGGGACAGGCCCCACCGGGGAGCTGTTTTTT. Translating it yields CASTRGGTGPTGELFF.

The chain has TRBV25-1 and TRBJ1-6; 7 bases align to TRBD1. The CDR3 totals 15 residues. V lost 8 bases and J lost 3; bases outside the gene matches: 7. CDR1 is MGHDK, CDR2 SYGVNS, per germline. CDR3: CASRPGGFYNSPLHF. CDR3 nucleotide sequence: TGTGCCAGCCGTCCAGGGGGGTTCTATAATTCACCCCTCCACTTT.

The chain uses TRBV11-3 and TRBJ1-1, with D possibly matching TRBD1 (5 bases). The CDR3 has 11 amino acids. Trimming shortened V by 5 bases and J by 6 bases, and 7 bases separated the two germline ends. The V gene's germline CDR1 is SGHNT and CDR2 YENEEA. The CDR3, as DNA: TGTGCCAGCAGCCGACAGTCTGAAGCTTTCTTT. Residues: CASSRQSEAFF.

The chain carries TRBV5-4 and TRBJ1-2; D is perhaps TRBD1 (6 bases). V dropped 3 bases and J dropped 4 bases, with 13 bases sitting between them. Germline CDR1 is SGHNT and CDR2 is YYREEE (reference sequence). This CDR3 comprises 14 residues. The CDR3 sequence: CASSSQQGTYGYTF. The CDR3 DNA is TGTGCCAGCAGCTCCCAACAGGGAACCTATGGCTACACCTTC.

This clone was observed a single time. The rearrangement links TRBV2 to TRBJ1-1, with D possibly TRBD1 on 5 matching bases. CDR1 and CDR2 (germline): SNHLY, FYNNEI. Trimming cost V 5 bases and J 0 bases, with 10 bases left between them. The CDR3 is 14 residues long. The CDR3 DNA is TGTGCCAGCAGTCCAGGGTGGGTGAACACTGAAGCTTTCTTT. This gives the protein CASSPGWVNTEAFF.

The gene calls are TRBV25-1 and TRBJ2-7, with D perhaps matching TRBD1 (6 bases). Germline CDR1 and CDR2: MGHDK and SYGVNS. The V gene lost 4 bases and the J gene lost 4 bases, with 8 bases spanning the gap. This CDR3 has 12 residues. The CDR3, as DNA: TGTGCCAGCAGTGCGACAGGATACGAGCAGTACTTC. This codes for CASSATGYEQYF.